The rows below give T cell receptor beta chains drawn from one sample of a study of neoadjuvant anti-PD-1 for oral cavity cancer. The table came from immunoSEQ multiplex PCR; TCRdb's copy has only in-frame clones and leaves some out. In the table there are roughly 14,000 clones, 70% to 80% of which are singletons. The specimen was PBMCs, collected before nivolumab (anti-PD-1) treatment. Receptor source: a person aged 35-79 years with oral cavity squamous cell carcinoma. Both conserved end residues are part of each CDR3. D genes are given only for firm matches. Rows may omit the clone size; those that give it use once, few, many or a size class.

V gene	J gene	clone size	D gene	CDR3 protein	CDR3 DNA
TRBV5-4	TRBJ2-3	.	TRBD1	CASSLQGADTQYF	TGTGCCAGCAGCCTACAGGGGGCAGATACGCAGTATTTT
TRBV7-9	TRBJ1-2	.	.	CASSLYVTGLGGYTF	TGTGCCAGCAGCTTGTACGTTACAGGACTCGGTGGCTACACCTTC
TRBV10-3	TRBJ2-3	.	.	CATGTVGADTQYF	TGTGCCACAGGAACCGTAGGAGCAGATACGCAGTATTTT
TRBV7-9	TRBJ1-1	once	.	CASSLSWQRNTEAFF	TGTGCCAGCAGCTTAAGTTGGCAGAGGAACACTGAAGCTTTCTTT
TRBV5-1	TRBJ2-3	.	TRBD2	CASSAFRTSSPADTQYF	TGCGCCAGCAGCGCCTTCCGGACTAGCTCTCCCGCAGATACGCAGTATTTT
TRBV5-1	TRBJ2-5	.	TRBD1	CATRQGQLQETQYF	TGCGCCACCCGACAGGGACAGCTCCAAGAGACCCAGTACTTC
TRBV15	TRBJ2-3	.	.	CATSRDVGATDTQYF	TGTGCCACCAGCAGAGATGTGGGGGCCACAGATACGCAGTATTTT
TRBV19	TRBJ2-7	.	TRBD1	CASRGQGAHRYEQYF	TGTGCCAGTAGGGGACAGGGTGCCCACCGCTACGAGCAGTACTTC
TRBV27	TRBJ1-2	.	TRBD1	CASMDRGHGYTF	TGTGCCAGCATGGACAGGGGGCATGGCTACACCTTC
TRBV9	TRBJ2-2	once	.	CASSPQTADLTGELFF	TGTGCCAGCAGCCCACAGACGGCTGACCTCACCGGGGAGCTGTTTTTT
TRBV6-4	TRBJ2-3	.	TRBD2	CASSKTSGGGTDTQYF	TGTGCCAGCAGTAAAACTAGCGGGGGAGGTACAGATACGCAGTATTTT
TRBV5-6	TRBJ2-2	few	.	CASSQIRLRENTGELFF	TGTGCCAGCAGCCAAATCCGCCTCAGGGAAAACACCGGGGAGCTGTTTTTT
TRBV7-2	TRBJ1-1	.	.	CASSLVLGGTEAFF	TGTGCCAGCAGCTTAGTGTTGGGGGGCACTGAAGCTTTCTTT
TRBV19	TRBJ2-7	.	TRBD2	CASSFQGGEQYF	TGTGCCAGTAGTTTCCAGGGAGGGGAGCAGTACTTC
TRBV28	TRBJ1-5	.	TRBD1	CASSSGTGNQPQHF	TGTGCCAGCAGTTCCGGGACAGGCAATCAGCCCCAGCATTTT
TRBV11-3	TRBJ1-1	.	.	CASSPARGEPEAFF	TGTGCCAGCAGCCCAGCCCGGGGCGAACCTGAAGCTTTCTTT
TRBV7-9	TRBJ1-5	.	.	CASSHPTGKSLSNQPQHF	TGTGCCAGCAGCCATCCAACAGGAAAGAGTCTTAGCAATCAGCCCCAGCATTTT
TRBV6-5	TRBJ1-2	.	.	CASSYDRSDYGYTF	TGTGCCAGCAGTTACGACAGGTCGGACTATGGCTACACCTTC
TRBV11-3	TRBJ1-1	few	.	CASSPSRGSTEAFF	TGTGCCAGCAGCCCCTCCCGAGGGAGTACTGAAGCTTTCTTT
TRBV10-3	TRBJ1-2	.	.	CAITYGTYGYTF	TGTGCCATCACGTACGGGACCTATGGCTACACCTTC
TRBV5-1	TRBJ2-3	.	.	CASSSRQPSYGLSTDTQYF	TGCGCCAGCAGCTCCCGACAACCAAGTTATGGGCTGAGTACAGATACGCAGTATTTT
TRBV7-8	TRBJ1-3	.	.	CASSLTQGSSGNTIYF	TGTGCCAGCAGTTTAACACAGGGCAGCTCTGGAAACACCATATATTTT
TRBV6-1	TRBJ1-2	.	TRBD1	CASSETGGTLYGYTF	TGTGCCAGCAGTGAAACAGGGGGCACTCTCTATGGCTACACCTTC
TRBV19	TRBJ1-1	.	TRBD1	CASSSGQGNAEAFF	TGTGCCAGTAGTTCGGGACAGGGGAACGCTGAAGCTTTCTTT
TRBV7-8	TRBJ1-5	.	.	CASSSQDFNQPQHF	TGTGCCAGCAGCTCGCAGGATTTCAATCAGCCCCAGCATTTT
TRBV2	TRBJ2-6	.	TRBD1	CASSKTGGFSPSSSGANVLTF	TGTGCCAGCAGTAAGACAGGGGGTTTTTCCCCCTCTTCCTCTGGGGCCAACGTCCTGACTTTC
TRBV30	TRBJ1-1	.	.	CACPGDAGTEAFF	TGTGCCTGTCCAGGGGACGCGGGCACTGAAGCTTTCTTT
TRBV27	TRBJ2-7	.	.	CASSRVSVSGYEQYF	TGTGCCAGCTCCAGGGTGTCAGTCTCAGGCTACGAGCAGTACTTC
TRBV28	TRBJ2-1	.	.	CASTHRGQWEREEQFF	TGTGCCAGCACCCATAGGGGTCAGTGGGAGCGAGAGGAGCAGTTCTTC
TRBV2	TRBJ1-1	.	.	CASSELGGNTEAFF	TGTGCCAGCAGTGAACTCGGAGGGAACACTGAAGCTTTCTTT
TRBV7-8	TRBJ1-1	.	.	CASSLWAGSEAFF	TGTGCCAGCAGCTTATGGGCTGGATCTGAAGCTTTCTTT
TRBV9	TRBJ1-1	.	.	CASSLSAGSNTEAFF	TGTGCCAGCAGCTTGTCGGCGGGGTCCAACACTGAAGCTTTCTTT
TRBV30	TRBJ2-7	once	TRBD2	CAWSRTGTSEYF	TGTGCCTGGAGTAGAACCGGGACTAGCGAGTACTTC
TRBV14	TRBJ2-5	.	TRBD2	CASSQARTSGLQETQYF	TGTGCCAGCAGCCAAGCTCGGACTAGCGGCCTCCAAGAGACCCAGTACTTC
TRBV28	TRBJ2-5	.	.	CASTPAGDAVETQYF	TGTGCCAGCACCCCCGCTGGGGATGCGGTAGAGACCCAGTACTTC
TRBV5-4	TRBJ2-1	.	.	CASSLGPEGEQFF	TGTGCCAGCAGCTTGGGACCGGAGGGTGAGCAGTTCTTC
TRBV7-9	TRBJ1-6	once	.	CASRQGTQAPLHF	TGTGCCAGCAGACAGGGAACCCAGGCACCCCTCCACTTT
TRBV4-1	TRBJ1-5	.	.	CASSQRQGNQPQHF	TGCGCCAGCAGCCAGCGACAGGGCAATCAGCCCCAGCATTTT
TRBV27	TRBJ1-5	.	TRBD1	CASSPTWMPLGTVRSNQPQHF	TGTGCCAGCAGTCCTACCTGGATGCCCCTTGGGACAGTGCGTAGCAATCAGCCCCAGCATTTT
TRBV7-6	TRBJ2-2	.	.	CASSLQGGPNTGELFF	TGTGCCAGCAGCTTACAGGGGGGACCTAACACCGGGGAGCTGTTTTTT
TRBV6-5	TRBJ1-4	.	.	CASRRIGTGHEKLFF	TGTGCCAGCAGGAGGATCGGGACGGGGCATGAAAAACTGTTTTTT
TRBV18	TRBJ1-2	.	.	CASSPPESGYTF	TGTGCCAGCTCACCACCGGAGTCTGGCTACACCTTC
TRBV7-6	TRBJ1-2	.	TRBD1	CASSLLPKIDRAGYGYTF	TGTGCCAGCAGCTTACTTCCGAAGATAGACAGGGCCGGCTATGGCTACACCTTC
TRBV25-1	TRBJ2-1	.	TRBD1	CASSEGQGGGNEQFF	TGTGCCAGCAGTGAAGGACAGGGTGGTGGCAATGAGCAGTTCTTC
TRBV29-1	TRBJ1-5	.	TRBD1	CSVSTGTQQPQHF	TGCAGCGTTTCGACAGGGACTCAGCAGCCCCAGCATTTT
TRBV28	TRBJ2-7	.	.	CASSDRLLSYEQYF	TGTGCCAGCAGTGACCGGCTGCTCTCCTACGAGCAGTACTTC
TRBV11-2	TRBJ1-2	few	.	CASSLGDNYGYTF	TGTGCCAGCAGCTTAGGGGACAACTATGGCTACACCTTC
TRBV5-1	TRBJ1-6	.	.	CASSDGVLPSPLHF	TGCGCCAGCAGCGATGGGGTCCTACCATCACCCCTCCACTTT
TRBV29-1	TRBJ2-5	.	TRBD1	CSVDKDRQETQYF	TGCAGCGTTGATAAGGACAGGCAAGAGACCCAGTACTTC
TRBV7-9	TRBJ2-7	.	.	CASSLLVLPGPYEQYF	TGTGCCAGCAGCTTATTGGTTTTGCCAGGACCCTACGAGCAGTACTTC